This paragraph covers one TCR beta chain sequence. Individual cDNA molecules had unique molecular identifiers attached to them by the library. One entry per CDR3 protein, called by TCRdb with MiXCR from the RACE reads. The sample consists of 60,000 to 90,000 distinct CDR3 sequences, around 9.4% of them appearing once. The source of the sample is a study of human T cells and chemical hapten exposure. In germline, CDR1 is MNHEY, CDR2 SVGAGI. The CDR3 is 14 residues long. V was shortened by 0 bases and J by 8 bases, with 12 bases between the two germline ends. Stated time point: healthy volunteer bleed at 6 weeks. Sequencing started from total RNA isolated from unfractionated whole blood.

The receptor was isolated from a female donor in good health. Some clones in this sample may be carry-over from other donors' samples. The chain has TRBV6-5 and TRBJ2-3; TRBD2 is a possible D gene (5 bases). The material sequenced was whole blood. The CDR3 protein is CASSYSSSWATQYF. The DNA for the CDR3 is TGTGCCAGCAGTTACTCGTCTAGCTGGGCTACGCAGTATTTT.